These 29 T cell receptor beta chains share one sample of origin, sequenced in a study of Tregs in tolerant kidney transplant recipients. Repertoires were generated with immunoSEQ multiplex PCR, while TCRdb's copy carries only in-frame clones and drops some. The table lists approximately 43,000 clones, more than 80% of them singletons. The sequenced sample consisted of Tregs from blood. The receptor source for this set is a human donor in good health.

J is TRBJ2-1 and V is TRBV5-1; 14 positions agree with TRBD2. V gave up 4 bases and J gave up 9 bases; unmatched junction bases: 6. This CDR3 contains 15 residues. CDR1 is SGHRS and CDR2 is YFSETQ in the germline V gene. CDR3 amino acids: CASSPGTSGSIEQFF. The CDR3 DNA follows: TGCGCCAGCAGCCCCGGGACTAGCGGGAGTATTGAGCAGTTCTTC.

The rearrangement joins TRBV6-1 to TRBJ1-5; no clear D. The CDR3 runs 12 residues. Trimming stripped 0 bases from V and 13 bases from J, with 10 bases between. CDR1 is MNHNS and CDR2 is SASEGT in the germline V gene. In nucleotides, the CDR3 is TGTGCCAGCAGTGAAGCCCGAAGCGCGCAGCATTTT. Translated: CASSEARSAQHF.

V gene TRBV21-1 combines with J gene TRBJ1-3; the table's TRBD1 call for D was not verified on the DNA. TRBV21-1 is termed a pseudogene. The CDR3 has 13 amino acids. The CDR3 DNA sequence: TGTGCCAGCCGACAATTCGCTGGGAACACCATATATTTT. Translation: CASRQFAGNTIYF.

The chain recombines TRBV18 with TRBJ1-2, with D unresolved. V was cut by 3 bases and J by 4 bases, with 9 bases left in between. Germline V gives CDR1 KGHSH, CDR2 LQKENI. This CDR3 is 13 amino acids long. As DNA, the CDR3 is TGTGCCAGCTCACCTAATCCTAGCTATGGCTACACCTTC. It encodes CASSPNPSYGYTF. Full variable domain (rest looked up from reference TRBV18 and TRBJ1-2): NAGVMQNPRHLVRRRGQEARLRCSPMKGHSHVYWYRQLPEEGLKFMVYLQKENIIDESGMPKERFSAEFPKEGPSILRIQQVVRGDSAAYFCASSPNPSYGYTFGSGTRLTVV.

This clone has just a few counts. This chain joins TRBV5-1 and TRBJ1-4; 9 bases match TRBD1. From germline, CDR1 is SGHRS and CDR2 YFSETQ. The CDR3 consists of 14 residues. The trim removed 0 bases at V and 8 bases at J, leaving 2 bases unmatched. CDR3 sequence reads: CASSLGDRVEKLFF. The DNA for the CDR3 is TGCGCCAGCAGCTTGGGGGACAGGGTCGAAAAACTGTTTTTT.

The chain has TRBV5-6 and TRBJ1-1; maybe TRBD1 (6 bases). This CDR3 comprises 16 residues. V was pared by 2 bases and J by 1 base, with 15 bases between. Germline CDR1 and CDR2: SGHDT and YYEEEE. The CDR3: CASSFWGGTTNTEAFF. The CDR3, as DNA: TGTGCCAGCAGCTTTTGGGGGGGCACAACGAACACTGAAGCTTTCTTT.

J is TRBJ1-1 and V is TRBV15; D call uncertain. V was clipped by 0 bases and J by 2 bases, with 10 bases between them. The V gene's germline CDR1 is LNHNV and CDR2 YYDKDF (reference sequence). CDR3 length equals 15 residues. CDR3 in DNA: TGTGCCACCAGCAGAGATATAGGCAGAAACACTGAAGCTTTCTTT. The encoded protein is CATSRDIGRNTEAFF.

The rearrangement uses TRBV6-6 and TRBJ1-1; D not resolved. The CDR3 has 14 amino acids. Looked up from germline, CDR1 is MNHNY and CDR2 is SVGAGI (reference sequence). V was clipped by 8 bases and J by 6 bases, with 19 bases between them. The chain's CDR3 is CASHILGYGAEAFF. The CDR3, as DNA: TGTGCCAGCCACATTTTGGGGTATGGCGCTGAAGCTTTCTTT.

This clone was observed once. V and J are TRBV29-1 and TRBJ2-7; tentative D call: TRBD2 (5 bases). The CDR3 extends over 13 amino acids. Germline values: CDR1 SQVTM, CDR2 ANQGSEA. Trimming left V 6 bases short and J 3 bases short, with 15 bases between. This CDR3 is CSVLGVRDYEQYF. CDR3 sequence (DNA): TGCAGCGTCCTCGGGGTGAGGGACTACGAGCAGTACTTC.

As DNA, the CDR3 is TGTGCCAGCAGCTCTGACAGGGATTGGAGGACTGAAGCTTTCTTT. Translation gives CASSSDRDWRTEAFF. The rearrangement links TRBV11-2 to TRBJ1-1; TRBD1 matches 7 bases. V shed 4 bases and J 5 bases; nucleotides not matched to a gene: 10. The CDR3 runs 15 residues. Germline CDR1 SGHAT, CDR2 FQNNGV.

The V call is TRBV5-1, the J call TRBJ2-7; D call uncertain. The CDR3 runs 11 residues. V was shortened by 4 bases and J by 3 bases, with 5 bases between the two germline ends. Germline CDR1 is SGHRS and CDR2 is YFSETQ. This chain's CDR3 is CASSLYYEQYF. The CDR3 DNA reads TGCGCCAGCAGCCTGTACTACGAGCAGTACTTC.

For the CDR3, the DNA is TGTGCCAGCAGTCGTAACAGGGTTGGCTATGGCTACACCTTC. It codes for CASSRNRVGYGYTF. The chain employs TRBV6-5 and TRBJ1-2, with D possibly TRBD1 on 6 matching bases. The germline V gene has CDR1 MNHEY and CDR2 SVGAGI. V lost 5 bases, J lost 4 bases, and 14 bases lay in between. This CDR3 comprises 14 residues.

The genes are TRBV6-5 and TRBJ2-2; no clear D gene. V lost 8 bases and J 4 bases, leaving 11 bases between the germline ends. The CDR3 is 13 residues long. Germline V gives CDR1 MNHEY, CDR2 SVGAGI. CDR3 sequence: CASVAWGTGELFF. In DNA, the CDR3 is TGTGCCAGCGTCGCATGGGGCACCGGGGAGCTGTTTTTT.

The chain combines TRBV28 with TRBJ1-2; 7 bases align to TRBD1. Germline V lookup: CDR1 MDHEN, CDR2 SYDVKM. V gave up 6 bases and J gave up 4 bases; unmatched junction bases: 8. There are 14 residues in the CDR3. CDR3 protein: CASSVTGLGYGYTF. The CDR3 coding sequence is TGTGCCAGCAGCGTGACAGGGTTAGGCTATGGCTACACCTTC.

CDR3 sequence: CASGVGASYNEQFF. For the CDR3, the DNA is TGTGCTAGTGGGGTGGGAGCCTCCTACAATGAGCAGTTCTTC. The gene calls are TRBV12-5 and TRBJ2-1, with D possibly being TRBD2 (5 bases). Germline CDR1 reads LGHNT; CDR2 reads FRNRAP. V lost 6 bases and J lost 0, with 9 bases in between. This CDR3 has 14 residues.

J is TRBJ2-3 and V is TRBV18; 7 positions agree with TRBD2. This CDR3 has 13 residues. The V and J ends lost 3 bases and 8 bases, in that order; junction bases with no gene match: 5. Germline CDR1 is KGHSH and CDR2 is LQKENI. CDR3 DNA: TGTGCCAGCTCACCCGGACTAGGAGGTACGCAGTATTTT. This sequence encodes CASSPGLGGTQYF.

The rearrangement links TRBV7-2 to TRBJ1-2; D is ambiguous. This CDR3 contains 13 residues. The V end lost 0 bases, the J end lost 6 bases, and 8 bases lay between the germline ends. CDR1 SGHTA and CDR2 FQGNSA come from the germline V gene. In DNA, the CDR3 is TGTGCCAGCAGCTTAGCTGGGGTCGATGGCTACACCTTC. This translates into CASSLAGVDGYTF.

The chain carries TRBV10-2 and TRBJ2-7; 13 bases match TRBD2. V shed 4 bases and J 9 bases; nucleotides not matched to a gene: 6. The V gene's germline CDR1 is WSHSY and CDR2 SAAADI. The CDR3 contains 14 residues. CDR3 DNA sequence: TGCGCCAGCAGTGGGACTAGCGGGAGTGGCGGGCAGTACTTC. This codes for CASSGTSGSGGQYF.

This chain uses TRBV6-4 with TRBJ2-2; 11 bases match TRBD1. The germline V gene encodes CDR1 MRHNA and CDR2 SNTAGT. With V trimmed by 5 bases and J by 4 bases, 3 bases remained unmatched. The CDR3 has 15 residues. Here the CDR3 reads CASSSGTGGTGELFF. The CDR3 DNA reads as TGTGCCAGCAGTTCCGGGACAGGGGGCACCGGGGAGCTGTTTTTT.

The chain is built from TRBV4-2 and TRBJ2-3; 8 nucleotides agree with TRBD2. CDR1 and CDR2 from the germline V gene are LGHNA and YNFKEQ. Trimming removed 0 bases from V and 4 bases from J; junction bases left unmatched: 3. This CDR3 is built from 15 residues. CDR3 DNA sequence: TGTGCCAGCAGCCAAGACCCCGGGAGGGCAGATACGCAGTATTTT. Its translation is CASSQDPGRADTQYF.

The rearrangement links TRBV5-5 to TRBJ1-1; D uncertain. Trimming shortened V by 4 bases and J by 1 base, and 2 bases separated the two germline ends. The CDR3 loop spans 11 amino acids. The germline gives CDR1 SGHKS, CDR2 YYEKEE (reference sequence). CDR3 region: CASSRNTEAFF. The CDR3 nucleotides read TGTGCCAGCAGCCGGAACACTGAAGCTTTCTTT. Using reference TRBV5-5 and TRBJ1-1 for the parts outside the CDR3, the full variable domain is DAGVTQSPTHLIKTRGQQVTLRCSPISGHKSVSWYQQVLGQGPQFIFQYYEKEERGRGNFPDRFSARQFPNYSSELNVNALLLGDSALYLCASSRNTEAFFGQGTRLTVV.

The chain uses TRBV6-1 and TRBJ1-3; no clear D. Germline assignment: CDR1 MNHNS and CDR2 SASEGT. The CDR3 is made up of 13 amino acids. Trimming removed 6 bases from V and 2 bases from J, with 8 bases in between. Here the CDR3 DNA reads TGTGCCAGCAGGGCGCCAGCTGGAAACACCATATATTTT. Amino acids: CASRAPAGNTIYF.

The chain joins TRBV7-8 to TRBJ1-2; 7 nucleotides align to TRBD1. The V gene's germline CDR1 is SGHVS and CDR2 FQNEAQ. The CDR3 loop spans 15 amino acids. The J segment lost 5 bases and the V segment lost 0 bases, leaving 6 bases of the junction unmatched. CDR3 bases: TGTGCCAGCAGCTTAGCGAGGGACAGCGTGTATGGCTACACCTTC. Its protein product is CASSLARDSVYGYTF.

This chain connects TRBV18 to TRBJ2-7, with TRBD2 matching 16 bases. Trimming removed 8 bases from V and 5 bases from J; junction bases left unmatched: 3. The CDR3 has 14 amino acids. Germline V lookup: CDR1 KGHSH, CDR2 LQKENI. The CDR3 here is CASKGTSGGDEQYF. CDR3 coding DNA: TGTGCCAGCAAAGGGACTAGCGGGGGGGACGAGCAGTACTTC. Looking up the rest from reference TRBV18 and TRBJ2-7 gives the full variable domain: NAGVMQNPRHLVRRRGQEARLRCSPMKGHSHVYWYRQLPEEGLKFMVYLQKENIIDESGMPKERFSAEFPKEGPSILRIQQVVRGDSAAYFCASKGTSGGDEQYFGPGTRLTVT.

The V gene is TRBV6-5, the J gene TRBJ1-2; 7 bases align to TRBD1. Germline V gene sequence: CDR1 MNHEY, CDR2 SVGAGI. With V trimmed by 6 bases and J by 0 bases, 7 bases remained unmatched. The CDR3 runs to 15 residues. The CDR3 loop is CASSSLGTANYGYTF. In nucleotides, the CDR3 is TGTGCCAGCAGCTCCCTCGGGACAGCTAACTATGGCTACACCTTC.

The rearrangement joins TRBV5-1 to TRBJ1-1; TRBD1 is a possible D gene (6 bases). The V and J ends lost 4 bases and 1 base respectively, with 14 bases between them. This CDR3 comprises 15 residues. The germline gives CDR1 SGHRS, CDR2 YFSETQ. The CDR3 spells CASSAAGAGNTEAFF. The CDR3 DNA is TGCGCCAGCAGCGCCGCAGGGGCCGGGAACACTGAAGCTTTCTTT.

The rearrangement joins TRBV19 to TRBJ1-2; 9 bases match TRBD1. V dropped 4 bases and J dropped 4; count of bases not matched to a gene: 4. The germline CDR1 and CDR2 sequences are LNHDA and SQIVND (reference sequence). The CDR3 loop spans 14 amino acids. CDR3 nucleotide sequence: TGTGCCAGTAGTAACAGGGGGCTCGGCTATGGCTACACCTTC. Its protein product is CASSNRGLGYGYTF.

This clone was seen just once. The rearrangement links TRBV4-1 to TRBJ1-1, with 7 bases aligning to TRBD1. The CDR3 consists of 15 residues. From germline, CDR1 is MGHRA and CDR2 YSYEKL. V lost 3 bases and J lost 4; bases outside the gene matches: 8. The CDR3 region has the DNA TGCGCCAGCAGCCAGGACTACAGGGGCGGCACTGAAGCTTTCTTT. This encodes CASSQDYRGGTEAFF.

The chain links TRBV19 to TRBJ2-2, with D possibly TRBD2 on 5 matching bases. The CDR3 consists of 14 residues. Trimming stripped 7 bases from V and 4 bases from J, with 13 bases between. The germline V gene has CDR1 LNHDA and CDR2 SQIVND (reference sequence). The CDR3 sequence: CASTPRDPTGELFF. The DNA of the CDR3 is TGTGCCAGTACGCCGAGGGATCCCACCGGGGAGCTGTTTTTT.